A selection of T cell receptor beta chains follows, all from one sample in a study of blood T cell repertoires in COVID-19. Clones were sequenced by immunoSEQ multiplex PCR, and TCRdb holds only the in-frame ones, with some missing. The sample has around 200,000 clones; over 75% are singletons. Material for sequencing was peripheral blood. Every receptor here comes from a man in his sixties with acute or convalescent COVID-19. Each CDR3 is given with its conserved first and last residue. Each record gives: D gene, J gene, clone size, V gene, CDR3 DNA, CDR3 protein. The D gene is left open where the match is weak. Only part of the rows carry a size: once, few, many, or a class if the clone is expanded.

d_gene: -
j_gene: TRBJ2-3
abundance: once
v_gene: TRBV7-2
CDR3nt: TGTGCCAGCAGACGGACTATGGGGGTGTTGGATACGCAGTATTTT
CDR3aa: CASRRTMGVLDTQYF

d_gene: -
j_gene: TRBJ2-6
abundance: -
v_gene: TRBV27
CDR3nt: TGTGCCAGCAAGGAGAATACTGGGGCCAACGTCCTGACTTTC
CDR3aa: CASKENTGANVLTF

d_gene: -
j_gene: TRBJ1-2
abundance: -
v_gene: TRBV2
CDR3nt: TGTGCCAGCAGTGCCGGGGTTTTCGACTACACCTTC
CDR3aa: CASSAGVFDYTF

d_gene: TRBD2
j_gene: TRBJ2-1
abundance: -
v_gene: TRBV7-2
CDR3nt: TGTGCCAGCAGCTTCTTTGCGGGGGTAAATGAGCAGTTCTTC
CDR3aa: CASSFFAGVNEQFF

d_gene: -
j_gene: TRBJ2-3
abundance: -
v_gene: TRBV19
CDR3nt: TGTGCCAGTAGTAAGTACGGTAGCACAGATACGCAGTATTTT
CDR3aa: CASSKYGSTDTQYF

d_gene: TRBD1
j_gene: TRBJ1-1
abundance: -
v_gene: TRBV5-6
CDR3nt: TGTGCCAGCAGTCAGACAGGGAGCACTGAAGCTTTCTTT
CDR3aa: CASSQTGSTEAFF

d_gene: -
j_gene: TRBJ2-7
abundance: -
v_gene: TRBV27
CDR3nt: TGTGCCAGCAGTTACCAATCAGGGGGGACCTACGAGCAGTACTTC
CDR3aa: CASSYQSGGTYEQYF

d_gene: TRBD2
j_gene: TRBJ2-5
abundance: -
v_gene: TRBV4-1
CDR3nt: TGCGCCAGCAGCCAAGCCGGACTAGCGATTGTAGAGACCCAGTACTTC
CDR3aa: CASSQAGLAIVETQYF

d_gene: -
j_gene: TRBJ2-7
abundance: -
v_gene: TRBV3-1/TRBV3-2
CDR3nt: TGTGCCAGCAGCCAAGTCCCGGACTTTACCTACGAGCAGTACTTC
CDR3aa: CASSQVPDFTYEQYF

d_gene: -
j_gene: TRBJ1-2
abundance: few
v_gene: TRBV12-3/TRBV12-4
CDR3nt: TGTGCCAGCAGGGGGACGGACTATTATGGCTACACCTTC
CDR3aa: CASRGTDYYGYTF

d_gene: -
j_gene: TRBJ2-7
abundance: -
v_gene: TRBV18
CDR3nt: TGTGCCAGCTCATCAACGGCGACTGGGTTCTACGAGCAGTACTTC
CDR3aa: CASSSTATGFYEQYF

d_gene: -
j_gene: TRBJ1-1
abundance: once
v_gene: TRBV28
CDR3nt: TGTGCCAGCCAGGGGCGAACTGAAGCTTTCTTT
CDR3aa: CASQGRTEAFF

d_gene: TRBD2
j_gene: TRBJ2-1
abundance: -
v_gene: TRBV2
CDR3nt: TGTGCCCTCACTAGCGGGGTTTACAATGAGCAGTTCTTC
CDR3aa: CALTSGVYNEQFF

d_gene: TRBD1
j_gene: TRBJ2-7
abundance: -
v_gene: TRBV28
CDR3nt: TGTGCCAGCGTAAATCCAGGGGGCGCCTACGAGCAGTACTTC
CDR3aa: CASVNPGGAYEQYF

d_gene: -
j_gene: TRBJ2-7
abundance: -
v_gene: TRBV10-3
CDR3nt: TGTGCCATCAGTGAACGGGGGAGGCTGAACGAGCAGTACTTC
CDR3aa: CAISERGRLNEQYF

d_gene: TRBD2
j_gene: TRBJ2-1
abundance: -
v_gene: TRBV28
CDR3nt: TGTGCCAGCAGTCGGTCCGGGAGGGGTGAGCAGTTCTTC
CDR3aa: CASSRSGRGEQFF

d_gene: TRBD2
j_gene: TRBJ2-7
abundance: -
v_gene: TRBV27
CDR3nt: TGTGCCAGCAGTCCCGCGTGGGGGGGCTACGAGCAGTACTTC
CDR3aa: CASSPAWGGYEQYF

d_gene: -
j_gene: TRBJ1-1
abundance: once
v_gene: TRBV18
CDR3nt: TGTGCCAGCTCACCACCGGTGGTTAGGGGTGAAGCTTTCTTT
CDR3aa: CASSPPVVRGEAFF

d_gene: -
j_gene: TRBJ1-4
abundance: -
v_gene: TRBV7-9
CDR3nt: TGTGCCAGCAGCTTACGACAGACTAATGAAAAACTGTTTTTT
CDR3aa: CASSLRQTNEKLFF

d_gene: TRBD2
j_gene: TRBJ2-7
abundance: -
v_gene: TRBV9
CDR3nt: TGTGCCAGCAGCGTGACCCCGGGACTAGCGGGAGGAGAGAGATACTTC
CDR3aa: CASSVTPGLAGGERYF

d_gene: TRBD2
j_gene: TRBJ2-1
abundance: -
v_gene: TRBV27
CDR3nt: TGTGCCAGCAGTTTCGGCGGGAGGGCCAATGAGCAGTTCTTC
CDR3aa: CASSFGGRANEQFF

d_gene: -
j_gene: TRBJ1-5
abundance: -
v_gene: TRBV6-1
CDR3nt: TGTGCCAGCAGTGAACTTGTGAGCAATCAGCCCCAGCATTTT
CDR3aa: CASSELVSNQPQHF

d_gene: TRBD2
j_gene: TRBJ2-1
abundance: -
v_gene: TRBV19
CDR3nt: TGTGCCAGTAGCAGGAGAGGGAGGGCGGCCGATGAGCAGTTCTTC
CDR3aa: CASSRRGRAADEQFF

d_gene: TRBD1
j_gene: TRBJ2-7
abundance: -
v_gene: TRBV7-9
CDR3nt: TGTGCCAGCAGCTTCCGACAGGGCCGGGACGAGCAGTACTTC
CDR3aa: CASSFRQGRDEQYF

d_gene: TRBD1
j_gene: TRBJ2-3
abundance: -
v_gene: TRBV7-9
CDR3nt: TGTGCCAGCAGCTCCGGCACCGCGACAGGGAGCACAGATACGCAGTATTTT
CDR3aa: CASSSGTATGSTDTQYF

d_gene: TRBD1
j_gene: TRBJ1-2
abundance: -
v_gene: TRBV19
CDR3nt: TGTGCCAGTAGTGACAGGGTGGGCTATGGCTACACCTTC
CDR3aa: CASSDRVGYGYTF

d_gene: -
j_gene: TRBJ2-5
abundance: few
v_gene: TRBV2
CDR3nt: TGTGCCAGCAGCCACGACAGGGAGACCCAGTACTTC
CDR3aa: CASSHDRETQYF

d_gene: -
j_gene: TRBJ2-1
abundance: -
v_gene: TRBV5-4
CDR3nt: TGTGCCAGCAGCCCTTGGGGGCGTGAGCAGTTCTTC
CDR3aa: CASSPWGREQFF

d_gene: -
j_gene: TRBJ1-6
abundance: -
v_gene: TRBV5-1
CDR3nt: TGCGCCAGCAGCTCGTTAACCTGGGACATTTGGTCACCCCTCCACTTT
CDR3aa: CASSSLTWDIWSPLHF

d_gene: TRBD1
j_gene: TRBJ2-2
abundance: once
v_gene: TRBV29-1
CDR3nt: TGCACAGGGGGAGACACCGGGGAGCTGTTTTTT
CDR3aa: CTGGDTGELFF

d_gene: -
j_gene: TRBJ1-1
abundance: -
v_gene: TRBV2
CDR3nt: TGTGCCAGCAGACAACTCACCTCGAGGGCTGTGGCTTTCTTT
CDR3aa: CASRQLTSRAVAFF

d_gene: TRBD2
j_gene: TRBJ2-3
abundance: -
v_gene: TRBV14
CDR3nt: TGTGCCAGCAGCCAAGATTTGGGGACTAGCGGATGGACCCAGGATACGCAGTATTTT
CDR3aa: CASSQDLGTSGWTQDTQYF

d_gene: TRBD1
j_gene: TRBJ1-6
abundance: -
v_gene: TRBV19
CDR3nt: TGTGCCAGTAGTACTCGGGACAGGTTTAATTCACCCCTCCACTTT
CDR3aa: CASSTRDRFNSPLHF

d_gene: -
j_gene: TRBJ1-4
abundance: -
v_gene: TRBV28
CDR3nt: TGTGCCAGCAGGCATACCGGGACTTTGGGGGTTGAAAAACTGTTTTTT
CDR3aa: CASRHTGTLGVEKLFF

d_gene: TRBD2
j_gene: TRBJ2-3
abundance: -
v_gene: TRBV3-1/TRBV3-2
CDR3nt: TGTGCCAGCAGCCCCGGACAGGCCCCGGGACTAGCGGGAGGCCTGGGCTCAGATACGCAGTATTTT
CDR3aa: CASSPGQAPGLAGGLGSDTQYF

d_gene: TRBD2
j_gene: TRBJ2-1
abundance: -
v_gene: TRBV4-1
CDR3nt: TGCGCCAGCAGCCAAGATCTGATACAGCGGGGATACAATGAGCAGTTCTTC
CDR3aa: CASSQDLIQRGYNEQFF

d_gene: -
j_gene: TRBJ2-1
abundance: -
v_gene: TRBV3-1/TRBV3-2
CDR3nt: TGTGCCAGCAGCCAATCACGCCGGGAGCAGTTCTTC
CDR3aa: CASSQSRREQFF

d_gene: TRBD1
j_gene: TRBJ2-5
abundance: -
v_gene: TRBV27
CDR3nt: TGTGCCAGCAGTCCTGGGACAGGGGGAGAGACCCAGTACTTC
CDR3aa: CASSPGTGGETQYF

d_gene: -
j_gene: TRBJ1-1
abundance: -
v_gene: TRBV28
CDR3nt: TGTGCCAGCACTGGCAAGAACACTGAAGCTTTCTTT
CDR3aa: CASTGKNTEAFF

d_gene: -
j_gene: TRBJ2-3
abundance: -
v_gene: TRBV24-1
CDR3nt: TGTGCCACCAGTGATTCGTCGAAGCGAGCCACAGATACGCAGTATTTT
CDR3aa: CATSDSSKRATDTQYF

d_gene: -
j_gene: TRBJ1-5
abundance: -
v_gene: TRBV6-2/TRBV6-3
CDR3nt: TGTGCCAGCAGTCAGGGTCAGCCCCAGCATTTT
CDR3aa: CASSQGQPQHF

d_gene: TRBD1
j_gene: TRBJ1-5
abundance: -
v_gene: TRBV19
CDR3nt: TGTGCCAGTAGTATAGCTGGCAGGGGGTATGAGGTAGAAGATCAGCCCCAGCATTTT
CDR3aa: CASSIAGRGYEVEDQPQHF

d_gene: TRBD1
j_gene: TRBJ1-1
abundance: once
v_gene: TRBV9
CDR3nt: TGTGCCAGCAGCGTAGACAGGGGGCTCTCTGAAGCTTTCTTT
CDR3aa: CASSVDRGLSEAFF

d_gene: TRBD2
j_gene: TRBJ2-1
abundance: -
v_gene: TRBV7-3
CDR3nt: TGTGCCAGCAGCGGGTTAACGGCGCGGGGGTACAATGAGCAGTTCTTC
CDR3aa: CASSGLTARGYNEQFF

d_gene: -
j_gene: TRBJ2-2
abundance: -
v_gene: TRBV7-9
CDR3nt: TGTGCCAGCAGCCCCGCCTTGGCAGGGGGGTCCGGGGAGCTGTTTTTT
CDR3aa: CASSPALAGGSGELFF

d_gene: TRBD2
j_gene: TRBJ2-7
abundance: -
v_gene: TRBV29-1
CDR3nt: TGCAGCTTTTCCGGGACTAACTTATACGAGCAGTACTTC
CDR3aa: CSFSGTNLYEQYF

d_gene: -
j_gene: TRBJ2-2
abundance: -
v_gene: TRBV4-2
CDR3nt: TGTGCCAGCAGCCAAGATCACTACCGCCAGCTGTTTTTT
CDR3aa: CASSQDHYRQLFF

d_gene: -
j_gene: TRBJ2-1
abundance: -
v_gene: TRBV12-3/TRBV12-4
CDR3nt: TGTGCCAGCAGTTTTCTGCTAGTCAGAGAGCAGTTCTTC
CDR3aa: CASSFLLVREQFF

d_gene: -
j_gene: TRBJ2-1
abundance: once
v_gene: TRBV11-3
CDR3nt: TGTGCCAGCAGCTTAGATCAACAAAATGAGCAGTTCTTC
CDR3aa: CASSLDQQNEQFF

d_gene: TRBD1
j_gene: TRBJ1-4
abundance: -
v_gene: TRBV3-1/TRBV3-2
CDR3nt: TGTGCCGCCGGGACAGGGAATGAAAAACTGTTTTTT
CDR3aa: CAAGTGNEKLFF

d_gene: TRBD1
j_gene: TRBJ1-1
abundance: once
v_gene: TRBV5-1
CDR3nt: TGCGCCAGCAGCTTGGTGGAGGGGGCTATCGCTGAAGCTTTCTTT
CDR3aa: CASSLVEGAIAEAFF

d_gene: -
j_gene: TRBJ2-2
abundance: -
v_gene: TRBV9
CDR3nt: TGTGCCAGCAGCCCCCGTCGGGGGTCCGACAACACCGGGGAGCTGTTTTTT
CDR3aa: CASSPRRGSDNTGELFF

d_gene: -
j_gene: TRBJ1-1
abundance: -
v_gene: TRBV29-1
CDR3nt: TGCAGCGCCCGCGGGACTGAAGCTTTCTTT
CDR3aa: CSARGTEAFF

d_gene: -
j_gene: TRBJ2-4
abundance: -
v_gene: TRBV19
CDR3nt: TGTGCCAGTAGTATAGGACTCAGAAACCGCTTAGCCAAAAACATTCAGTACTTC
CDR3aa: CASSIGLRNRLAKNIQYF

d_gene: TRBD1
j_gene: TRBJ1-5
abundance: -
v_gene: TRBV7-2
CDR3nt: TGTGCCAGCAGCCCCCGACAGGGCTTGGAGCCCCAGCATTTT
CDR3aa: CASSPRQGLEPQHF